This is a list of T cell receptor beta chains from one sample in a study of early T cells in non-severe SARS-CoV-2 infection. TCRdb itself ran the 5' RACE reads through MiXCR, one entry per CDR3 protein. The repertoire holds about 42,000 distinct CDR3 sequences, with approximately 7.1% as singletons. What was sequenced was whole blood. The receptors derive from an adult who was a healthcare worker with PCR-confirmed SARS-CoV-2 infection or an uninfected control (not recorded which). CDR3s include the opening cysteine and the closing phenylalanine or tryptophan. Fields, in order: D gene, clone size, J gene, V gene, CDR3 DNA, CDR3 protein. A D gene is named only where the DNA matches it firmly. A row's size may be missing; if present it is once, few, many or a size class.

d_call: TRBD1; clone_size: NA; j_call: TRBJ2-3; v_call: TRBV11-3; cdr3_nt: TGTGCCAGCAGCTGGGGACAGGGCTCCACAGATACGCAGTATTTT; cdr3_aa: CASSWGQGSTDTQYF
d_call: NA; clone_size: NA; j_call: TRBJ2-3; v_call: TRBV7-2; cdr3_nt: TGTGCCAGCAGCTTACTCCGAACCACAGATACGCAGTATTTT; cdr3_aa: CASSLLRTTDTQYF
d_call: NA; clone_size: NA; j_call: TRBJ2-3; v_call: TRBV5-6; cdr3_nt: TGTGCCAGCAGCTTGTCCGGACATCCAGATACGCAGTATTTT; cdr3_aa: CASSLSGHPDTQYF
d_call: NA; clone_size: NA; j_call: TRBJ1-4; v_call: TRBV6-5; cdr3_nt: TGTGCCAGCAGTTACCCAGGACAGCAAAGTAATGAAAAACTGTTTTTT; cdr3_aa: CASSYPGQQSNEKLFF
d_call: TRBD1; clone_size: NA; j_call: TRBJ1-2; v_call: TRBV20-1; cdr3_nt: TGCAGTGCTAGAGAAGGCCACGGACAGGGGGGACCCTTC; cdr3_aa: CSAREGHGQGGPF
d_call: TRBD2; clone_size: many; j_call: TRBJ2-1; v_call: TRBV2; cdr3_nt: TGTGCCAGCAGAAAGAGCGGGGGGGCCTACAATGAGCAGTTCTTC; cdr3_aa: CASRKSGGAYNEQFF
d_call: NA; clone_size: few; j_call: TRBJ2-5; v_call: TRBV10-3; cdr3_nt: TGTGCCATCAGTGATGGCGCTGCTCGGGGGACCCAGTACTTC; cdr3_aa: CAISDGAARGTQYF
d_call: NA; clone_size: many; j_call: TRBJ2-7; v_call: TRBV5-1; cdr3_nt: TGCGCCAGCAGCCTTGGCCCAGGGTCTATCGAGCAGTACTTC; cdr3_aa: CASSLGPGSIEQYF
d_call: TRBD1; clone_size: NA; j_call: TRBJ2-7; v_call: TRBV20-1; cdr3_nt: TGCAGTGCTAGTTGGGGGCAGGGGGCATCCTACGAGCAGTACTTC; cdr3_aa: CSASWGQGASYEQYF
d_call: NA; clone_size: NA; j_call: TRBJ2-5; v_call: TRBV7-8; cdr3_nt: TGTGCCAGCAGCTTATCAGGGCTTGGGGAGACCCAGTACTTC; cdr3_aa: CASSLSGLGETQYF
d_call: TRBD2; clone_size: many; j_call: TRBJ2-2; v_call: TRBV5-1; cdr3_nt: TGCGCCAGCAGCAGAACTAGCGGGGGTGGCACCGGGGAGCTGTTTTTT; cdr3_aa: CASSRTSGGGTGELFF
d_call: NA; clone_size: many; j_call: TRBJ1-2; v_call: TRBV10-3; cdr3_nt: TGTGCCATCAGTCCCGGGACACGCGGCTACACCTTC; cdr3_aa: CAISPGTRGYTF
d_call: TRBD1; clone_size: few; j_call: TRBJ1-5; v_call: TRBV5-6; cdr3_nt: TGTGCCAGCAGCTTCGGGGGACAGTCTTGGCTGAATCAGCCCCAGCATTTT; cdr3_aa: CASSFGGQSWLNQPQHF
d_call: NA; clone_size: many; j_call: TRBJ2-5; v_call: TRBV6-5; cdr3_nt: TGTGCCAGCACCGTGGACGGGAGCGGGACCCAGTACTTC; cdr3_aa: CASTVDGSGTQYF
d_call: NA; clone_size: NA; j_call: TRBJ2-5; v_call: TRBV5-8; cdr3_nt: TGTGCCAGCAGCTCCCCCCGGACCCAGTACTTC; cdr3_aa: CASSSPRTQYF
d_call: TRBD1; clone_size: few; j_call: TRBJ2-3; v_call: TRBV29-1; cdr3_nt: TGCAGCGTTGACCCGGACAGGGTGCTAAGCACAGATACGCAGTATTTT; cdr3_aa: CSVDPDRVLSTDTQYF
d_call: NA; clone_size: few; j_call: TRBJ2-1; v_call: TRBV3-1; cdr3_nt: TGTGCCAGCAGCCACCCCTTCGACCACCTGGCGGGGTATGAGCAGTTCTTC; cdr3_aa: CASSHPFDHLAGYEQFF
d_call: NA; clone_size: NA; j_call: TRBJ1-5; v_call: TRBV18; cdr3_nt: TGTGCCAGCTCAAGGGTGGAAAATCAGCCCCAGCATTTT; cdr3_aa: CASSRVENQPQHF
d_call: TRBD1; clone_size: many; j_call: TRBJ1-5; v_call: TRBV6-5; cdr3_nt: TGTGCCAGCAGCCTCGACAGGGGCGGGCAGCCCCAGCATTTT; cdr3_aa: CASSLDRGGQPQHF
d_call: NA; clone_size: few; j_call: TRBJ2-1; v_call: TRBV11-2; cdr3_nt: TGTGCCAGCAGCTTAGGGCCGCGGCAGGAGCAGTTCTTC; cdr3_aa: CASSLGPRQEQFF
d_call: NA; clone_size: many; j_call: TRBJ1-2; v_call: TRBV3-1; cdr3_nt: TGTGCCAGCAGCCGAGGGACATTTGATGGCTACACCTTC; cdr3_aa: CASSRGTFDGYTF
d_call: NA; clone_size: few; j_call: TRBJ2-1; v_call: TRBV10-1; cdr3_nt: TGCGCCAGCAGTGAAACGGGGCGCTTTGGGAATGAGCAGTTCTTC; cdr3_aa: CASSETGRFGNEQFF
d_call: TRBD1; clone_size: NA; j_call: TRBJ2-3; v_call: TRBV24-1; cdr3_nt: TGTGCCACCAGTGACGCAGGGGGCATCAGACCAGATACGCAGTATTTT; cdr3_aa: CATSDAGGIRPDTQYF
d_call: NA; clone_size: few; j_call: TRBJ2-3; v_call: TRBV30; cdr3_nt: TGTGCCTGGAGCCCTGGGGTTGATACGCAGTATTTT; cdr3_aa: CAWSPGVDTQYF
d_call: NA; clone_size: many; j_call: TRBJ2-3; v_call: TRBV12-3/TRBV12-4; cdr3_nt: TGTGCCAGCAGTTTCTCGGGTTTCACAGATACGCAGTATTTT; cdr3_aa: CASSFSGFTDTQYF
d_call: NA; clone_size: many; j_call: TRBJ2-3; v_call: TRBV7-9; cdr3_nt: TGTGCCAGCAGCTTAGATTCCGCAGATACGCAGTATTTT; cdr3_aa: CASSLDSADTQYF
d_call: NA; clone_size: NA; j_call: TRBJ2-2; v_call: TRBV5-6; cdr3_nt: TGTGCCAGCAGCGCGGTGTACACCGGGGAGCTGTTTTTT; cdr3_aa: CASSAVYTGELFF
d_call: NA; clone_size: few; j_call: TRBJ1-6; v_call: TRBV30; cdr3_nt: TGTGCCTGGAGTGTCGGAGGGAATAATTCACCCCTCCACTTT; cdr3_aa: CAWSVGGNNSPLHF
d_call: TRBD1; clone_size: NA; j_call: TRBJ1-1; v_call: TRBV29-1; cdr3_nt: TGCAGCGTTGACGAAAAGACAGGGCTGACTGAAGCTTTCTTT; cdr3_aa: CSVDEKTGLTEAFF
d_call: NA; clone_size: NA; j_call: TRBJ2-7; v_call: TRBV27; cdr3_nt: TGTGCCAGCAGTTTATCTGCGGGGCGCCCGGGCGAGCAGTACTTC; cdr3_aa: CASSLSAGRPGEQYF
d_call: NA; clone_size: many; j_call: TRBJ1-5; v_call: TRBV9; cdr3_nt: TGTGCCAGCAGCGTAGCAGGGGGCAATCAGCCCCAGCATTTT; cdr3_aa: CASSVAGGNQPQHF
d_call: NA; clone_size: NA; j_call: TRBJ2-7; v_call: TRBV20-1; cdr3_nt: TGCAGTGCTAGAGGTCCAGAAGCCTACGAGCAGTACTTC; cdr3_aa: CSARGPEAYEQYF
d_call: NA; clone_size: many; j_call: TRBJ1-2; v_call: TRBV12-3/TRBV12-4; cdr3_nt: TGTGCCAGCAGTTTCCAGGGAGAGTTCGGCTACACCTTC; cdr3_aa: CASSFQGEFGYTF
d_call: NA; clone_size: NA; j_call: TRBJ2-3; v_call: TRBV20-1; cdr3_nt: TGCAGTGCTAGAGACCTCGCGGGACTCAGCACAGATACGCAGTATTTT; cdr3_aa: CSARDLAGLSTDTQYF
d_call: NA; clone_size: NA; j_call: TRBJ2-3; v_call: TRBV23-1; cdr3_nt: TGCGCCAGTTCGGACATCACAGATACGCAGTATTTT; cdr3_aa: CASSDITDTQYF
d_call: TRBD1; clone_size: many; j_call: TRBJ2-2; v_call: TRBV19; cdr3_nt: TGTGCCAGTAGATCTCTACAGGGGGAGACCGGGGAGCTGTTTTTT; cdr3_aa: CASRSLQGETGELFF
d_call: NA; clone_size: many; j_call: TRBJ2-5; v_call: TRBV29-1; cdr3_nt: TGCAGCGCGGAGGGACGGTACCAAGAGACCCAGTACTTC; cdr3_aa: CSAEGRYQETQYF
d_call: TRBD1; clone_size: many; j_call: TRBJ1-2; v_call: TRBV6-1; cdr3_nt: TGTGCCAGCAGGGGAGGGGGCCCCGCCTATGGCTACACCTTC; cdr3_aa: CASRGGGPAYGYTF
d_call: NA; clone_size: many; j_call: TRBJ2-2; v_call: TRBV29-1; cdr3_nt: TGCAGCGTTGATTTCCGGGGATCCGGGGAGCTGTTTTTT; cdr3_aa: CSVDFRGSGELFF
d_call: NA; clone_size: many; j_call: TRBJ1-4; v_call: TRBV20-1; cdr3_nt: TGCAGTGCTAGAGACTTTACGAGGGTTCACGAAAAACTGTTTTTT; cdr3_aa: CSARDFTRVHEKLFF
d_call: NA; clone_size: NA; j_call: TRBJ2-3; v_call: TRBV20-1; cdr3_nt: TGCAGTGCTAGTACGGGGATCGGGGCAGATACGCAGTATTTT; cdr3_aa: CSASTGIGADTQYF
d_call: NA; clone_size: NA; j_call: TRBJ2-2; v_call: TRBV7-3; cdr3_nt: TGTGCCAGCAGCCCCGGTGGGGGGGGGCGTGTCACCGGGGAGCTGTTTTTT; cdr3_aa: CASSPGGGGRVTGELFF